These T cell receptor beta chains were read from a single sample in a study of CD8 T cells in Susac syndrome. Each CDR3 protein gets one entry after TCRdb re-called the immunoSEQ multiplex PCR reads with MiXCR. Among fewer than 60,000 distinct CDR3 sequences listed, 85% to 95% were seen once. Sequencing used CD8+ T cells from PBMCs. These receptors came from a human donor with Susac syndrome. Each CDR3 is given with its conserved first and last residue. Not every row has a clone size; where given, it reads once, few, many or a size class.

CDR3 length: 11; J gene: TRBJ2-1; clone size: NA; V gene: TRBV27; CDR3 protein: CASTGDNEQFF
CDR3 length: 17; J gene: TRBJ1-2; clone size: NA; V gene: TRBV5-1; CDR3 protein: CASSRNRDRVSNYGYTF
CDR3 length: 12; J gene: TRBJ2-7; clone size: NA; V gene: TRBV29-1; CDR3 protein: CSVVGEFGEQYF
CDR3 length: 13; J gene: TRBJ1-1; clone size: NA; V gene: TRBV9; CDR3 protein: CASSVDVNTEAFF
CDR3 length: 14; J gene: TRBJ2-1; clone size: NA; V gene: TRBV9; CDR3 protein: CASSVGTYNGEQFF
CDR3 length: 14; J gene: TRBJ1-1; clone size: NA; V gene: TRBV27; CDR3 protein: CASSLSILNTEAFF
CDR3 length: 14; J gene: TRBJ2-7; clone size: NA; V gene: TRBV7-6; CDR3 protein: CASSSRTGGYEQYF
CDR3 length: 15; J gene: TRBJ2-3; clone size: NA; V gene: TRBV3-1; CDR3 protein: CASSHSGQGPDTQYF
CDR3 length: 15; J gene: TRBJ2-5; clone size: NA; V gene: TRBV27; CDR3 protein: CASSLDRVGRETQYF
CDR3 length: 15; J gene: TRBJ2-2; clone size: NA; V gene: TRBV24-1; CDR3 protein: CATSDQGADTGELFF
CDR3 length: 13; J gene: TRBJ1-2; clone size: NA; V gene: TRBV30; CDR3 protein: CACPEDSSRGYTF
CDR3 length: 11; J gene: TRBJ1-1; clone size: NA; V gene: TRBV19; CDR3 protein: CASSAAGEAFF
CDR3 length: 15; J gene: TRBJ1-4; clone size: NA; V gene: TRBV19; CDR3 protein: CASSIPAGYREKLFF
CDR3 length: 15; J gene: TRBJ2-7; clone size: NA; V gene: TRBV14; CDR3 protein: CASSQDSAQSYEQYF
CDR3 length: 11; J gene: TRBJ2-2; clone size: NA; V gene: TRBV6-6; CDR3 protein: CASSRTGELFF
CDR3 length: 16; J gene: TRBJ2-7; clone size: NA; V gene: TRBV20-1; CDR3 protein: CSAREESGGDSDEQYF
CDR3 length: 15; J gene: TRBJ2-2; clone size: NA; V gene: TRBV29-1; CDR3 protein: CSANVPSGRTGELFF
CDR3 length: 17; J gene: TRBJ1-4; clone size: NA; V gene: TRBV10-3; CDR3 protein: CAISEFPSRWSNEKLFF
CDR3 length: 16; J gene: TRBJ2-3; clone size: NA; V gene: TRBV20-1; CDR3 protein: CSAKREGGGAEDTQYF
CDR3 length: 16; J gene: TRBJ2-4; clone size: NA; V gene: TRBV4-3; CDR3 protein: CASSQDRGTAKNIQYF
CDR3 length: 14; J gene: TRBJ1-1; clone size: NA; V gene: TRBV20-1; CDR3 protein: CSLRRGRENTEAFF
CDR3 length: 14; J gene: TRBJ2-1; clone size: once; V gene: TRBV19; CDR3 protein: CASSIGAVGNEQFF
CDR3 length: 15; J gene: TRBJ2-7; clone size: NA; V gene: TRBV7-9; CDR3 protein: CASSTGTGAPYEQYF
CDR3 length: 14; J gene: TRBJ1-5; clone size: NA; V gene: TRBV12-3/TRBV12-4; CDR3 protein: CASSLRGSNQPQHF
CDR3 length: 14; J gene: TRBJ2-7; clone size: NA; V gene: TRBV5-6; CDR3 protein: CASSFQGAYYEQYF
CDR3 length: 17; J gene: TRBJ2-1; clone size: NA; V gene: TRBV20-1; CDR3 protein: CSAMTSGGETTYNEQFF
CDR3 length: 14; J gene: TRBJ1-2; clone size: NA; V gene: TRBV20-1; CDR3 protein: CSASGAGGHYGYTF
CDR3 length: 15; J gene: TRBJ2-3; clone size: NA; V gene: TRBV4-3; CDR3 protein: CASSSTDRGTDTQYF
CDR3 length: 16; J gene: TRBJ2-2; clone size: NA; V gene: TRBV27; CDR3 protein: CASSPLLGTNTGELFF
CDR3 length: 16; J gene: TRBJ2-5; clone size: NA; V gene: TRBV7-2; CDR3 protein: CASSALVAAVQETQYF
CDR3 length: 15; J gene: TRBJ1-6; clone size: NA; V gene: TRBV19; CDR3 protein: CASSIWDRDNSPLHF
CDR3 length: 10; J gene: TRBJ2-1; clone size: once; V gene: TRBV2; CDR3 protein: CATKGRWEFF
CDR3 length: 13; J gene: TRBJ1-4; clone size: NA; V gene: TRBV7-9; CDR3 protein: CASSPPWTEKLFF
CDR3 length: 18; J gene: TRBJ2-3; clone size: NA; V gene: TRBV7-3; CDR3 protein: CASSILAGGIYGTDTQYF
CDR3 length: 15; J gene: TRBJ2-3; clone size: NA; V gene: TRBV9; CDR3 protein: CASSVSGSSTDTQYF
CDR3 length: 15; J gene: TRBJ1-1; clone size: NA; V gene: TRBV7-9; CDR3 protein: CASSLVSGDRTEAFF
CDR3 length: 15; J gene: TRBJ2-1; clone size: NA; V gene: TRBV29-1; CDR3 protein: CSVEPGQGFDNEQFF
CDR3 length: 13; J gene: TRBJ2-5; clone size: NA; V gene: TRBV19; CDR3 protein: CASSFSTGETQYF
CDR3 length: 16; J gene: TRBJ1-1; clone size: once; V gene: TRBV7-2; CDR3 protein: CASSSTPTGVNTEAFF
CDR3 length: 14; J gene: TRBJ1-1; clone size: NA; V gene: TRBV9; CDR3 protein: CASSVEGVGTEAFF
CDR3 length: 15; J gene: TRBJ1-2; clone size: NA; V gene: TRBV20-1; CDR3 protein: CSARDGTTSRSGYTF
CDR3 length: 12; J gene: TRBJ1-5; clone size: NA; V gene: TRBV19; CDR3 protein: CASSIVGQPQHF
CDR3 length: 12; J gene: TRBJ1-1; clone size: NA; V gene: TRBV30; CDR3 protein: CAWAEVPTEAFF
CDR3 length: 15; J gene: TRBJ1-5; clone size: NA; V gene: TRBV12-3/TRBV12-4; CDR3 protein: CASSLFRDGNQPQHF
CDR3 length: 13; J gene: TRBJ2-5; clone size: NA; V gene: TRBV27; CDR3 protein: CASSWGVKETQYF
CDR3 length: 14; J gene: TRBJ2-5; clone size: NA; V gene: TRBV30; CDR3 protein: CAWNPPGGGETQYF
CDR3 length: 16; J gene: TRBJ2-3; clone size: NA; V gene: TRBV11-2; CDR3 protein: CASSLDFSGARDTQYF